This T cell receptor (beta chain) is from a study of control samples from healthy donors and cancer patients. Assay: immunoSEQ multiplex PCR; the TCRdb copy retains only in-frame clones and omits some. The sample shows 130,000 to 150,000 clones, 93% of them seen only once. Per the germline V gene, CDR1 is MNHEY and CDR2 is SMNVEV (reference sequence). Trimming cost V 6 bases and J 7 bases; bases outside gene matches: 5. The CDR3 is 14 amino acids. This clone was picked up one time. The sequence was collected from a man aged 18 to 30 in good health. The sequencing sample was made of blood. The chain has TRBV27 and TRBJ1-5; 11 nucleotides line up with TRBD1. The CDR3 protein is CASSGTGGFQPQHF. The CDR3 DNA reads as TGTGCCAGCAGCGGGACAGGGGGTTTCCAGCCCCAGCATTTT.